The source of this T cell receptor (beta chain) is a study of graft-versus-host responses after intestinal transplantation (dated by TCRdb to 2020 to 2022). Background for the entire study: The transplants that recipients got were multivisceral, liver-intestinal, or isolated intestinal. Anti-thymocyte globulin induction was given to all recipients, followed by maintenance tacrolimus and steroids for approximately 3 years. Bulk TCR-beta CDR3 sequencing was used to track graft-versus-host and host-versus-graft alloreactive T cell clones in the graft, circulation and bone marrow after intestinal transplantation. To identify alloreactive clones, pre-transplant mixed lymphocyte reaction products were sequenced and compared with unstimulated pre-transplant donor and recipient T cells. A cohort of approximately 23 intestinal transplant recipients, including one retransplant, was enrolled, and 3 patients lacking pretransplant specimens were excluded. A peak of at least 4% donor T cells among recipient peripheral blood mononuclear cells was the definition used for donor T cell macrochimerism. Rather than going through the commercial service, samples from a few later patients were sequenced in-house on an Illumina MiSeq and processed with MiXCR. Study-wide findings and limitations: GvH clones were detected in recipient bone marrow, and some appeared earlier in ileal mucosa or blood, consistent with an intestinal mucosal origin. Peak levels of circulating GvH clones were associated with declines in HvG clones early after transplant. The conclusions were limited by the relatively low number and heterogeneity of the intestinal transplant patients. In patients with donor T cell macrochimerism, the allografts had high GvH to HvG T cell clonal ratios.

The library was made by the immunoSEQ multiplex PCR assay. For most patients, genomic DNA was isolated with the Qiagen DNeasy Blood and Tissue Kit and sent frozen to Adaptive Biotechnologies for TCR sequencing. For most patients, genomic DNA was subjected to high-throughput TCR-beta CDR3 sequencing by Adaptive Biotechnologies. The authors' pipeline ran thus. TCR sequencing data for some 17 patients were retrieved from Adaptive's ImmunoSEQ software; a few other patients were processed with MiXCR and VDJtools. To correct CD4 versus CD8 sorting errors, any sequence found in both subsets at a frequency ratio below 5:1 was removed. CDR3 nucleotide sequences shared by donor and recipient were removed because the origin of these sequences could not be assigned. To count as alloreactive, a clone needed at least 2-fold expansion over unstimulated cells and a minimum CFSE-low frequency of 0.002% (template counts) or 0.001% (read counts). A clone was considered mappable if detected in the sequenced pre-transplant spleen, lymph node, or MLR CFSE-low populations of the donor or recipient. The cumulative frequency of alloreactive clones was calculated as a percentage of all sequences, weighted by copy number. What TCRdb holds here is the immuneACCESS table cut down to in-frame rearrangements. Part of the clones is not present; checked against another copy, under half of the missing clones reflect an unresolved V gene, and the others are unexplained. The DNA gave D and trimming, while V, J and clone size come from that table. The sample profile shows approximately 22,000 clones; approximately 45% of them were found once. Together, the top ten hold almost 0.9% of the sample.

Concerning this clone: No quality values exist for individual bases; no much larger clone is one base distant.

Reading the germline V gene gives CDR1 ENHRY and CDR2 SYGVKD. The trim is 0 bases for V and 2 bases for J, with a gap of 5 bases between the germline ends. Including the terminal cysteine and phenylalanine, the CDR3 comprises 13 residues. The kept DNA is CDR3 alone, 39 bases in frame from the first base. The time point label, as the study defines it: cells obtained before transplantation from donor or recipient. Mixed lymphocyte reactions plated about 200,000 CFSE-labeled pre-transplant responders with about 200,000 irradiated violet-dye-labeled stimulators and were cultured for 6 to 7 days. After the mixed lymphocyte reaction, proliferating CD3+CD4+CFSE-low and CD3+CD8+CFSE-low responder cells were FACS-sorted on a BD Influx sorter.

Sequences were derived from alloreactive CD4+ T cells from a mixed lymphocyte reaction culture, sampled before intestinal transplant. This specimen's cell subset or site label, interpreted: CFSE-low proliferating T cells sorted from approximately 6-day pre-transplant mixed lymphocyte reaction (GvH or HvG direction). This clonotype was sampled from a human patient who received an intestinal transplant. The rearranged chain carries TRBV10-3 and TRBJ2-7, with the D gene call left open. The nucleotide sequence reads TGTGCCATCAGTGAGTCGAGCCCCTACGAGCAGTACTTC. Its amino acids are CAISESSPYEQYF.